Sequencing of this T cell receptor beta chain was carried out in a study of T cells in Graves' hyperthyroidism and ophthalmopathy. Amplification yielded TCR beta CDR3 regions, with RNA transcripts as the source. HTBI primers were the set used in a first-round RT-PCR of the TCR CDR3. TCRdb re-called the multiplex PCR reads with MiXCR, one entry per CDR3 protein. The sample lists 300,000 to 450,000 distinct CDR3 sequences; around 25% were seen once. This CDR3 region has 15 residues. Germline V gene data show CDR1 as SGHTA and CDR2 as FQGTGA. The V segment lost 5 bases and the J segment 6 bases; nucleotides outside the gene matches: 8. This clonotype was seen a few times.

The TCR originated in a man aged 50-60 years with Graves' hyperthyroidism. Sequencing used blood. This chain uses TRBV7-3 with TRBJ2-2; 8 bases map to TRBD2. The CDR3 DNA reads TGTGCCAGCAGCGCCCGACTAGCGACTGCCGGGGAGCTGTTTTTT. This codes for CASSARLATAGELFF. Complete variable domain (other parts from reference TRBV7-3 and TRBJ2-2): GAGVSQTPSNKVTEKGKYVELRCDPISGHTALYWYRQSLGQGPEFLIYFQGTGAADDSGLPNDRFFAVRPEGSVSTLKIQRTERGDSAVYLCASSARLATAGELFFGEGSRLTVL.